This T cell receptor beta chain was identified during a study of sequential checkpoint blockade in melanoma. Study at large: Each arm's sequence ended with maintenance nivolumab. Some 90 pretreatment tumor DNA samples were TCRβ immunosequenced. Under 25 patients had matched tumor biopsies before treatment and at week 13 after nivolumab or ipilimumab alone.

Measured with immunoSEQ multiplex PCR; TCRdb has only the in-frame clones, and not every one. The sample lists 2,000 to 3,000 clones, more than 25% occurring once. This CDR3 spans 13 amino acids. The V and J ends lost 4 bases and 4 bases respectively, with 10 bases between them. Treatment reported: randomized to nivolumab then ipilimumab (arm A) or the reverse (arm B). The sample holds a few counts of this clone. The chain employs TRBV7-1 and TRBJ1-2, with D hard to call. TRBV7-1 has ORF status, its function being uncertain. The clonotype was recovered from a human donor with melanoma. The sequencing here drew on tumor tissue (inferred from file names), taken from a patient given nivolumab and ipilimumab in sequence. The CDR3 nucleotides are TGTGCCAGCAGCTTATTGGGCAGCTATGGCTACACCTTC. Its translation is CASSLLGSYGYTF.